This T cell receptor beta chain was profiled in a study of blood T cell repertoires in COVID-19. Overall study context: Both acute and convalescent COVID-19 samples were obtained from the United States, Italy and Spain.

Repertoires were generated with immunoSEQ multiplex PCR, while TCRdb's copy carries only in-frame clones and drops some. The sample yields around 70,000 clones, 65% to 90% seen once. The CDR3 consists of 14 residues. CDR1 is SGHRS and CDR2 is YFSETQ in the germline V gene. V lost 5 bases to trimming and J lost 0 bases, with 9 bases between them. The rearrangement links TRBV5-1 to TRBJ1-3; a possible D gene is TRBD1 (5 bases). The sequence derives from a man older than 75 with acute or convalescent COVID-19. The sequencing sample was made of peripheral blood. The CDR3 is CASRRGSSGNTIYF. As DNA, the CDR3 is TGCGCCAGCAGGCGGGGCAGCTCTGGAAACACCATATATTTT. Complete variable domain (other parts from reference TRBV5-1 and TRBJ1-3): KAGVTQTPRYLIKTRGQQVTLSCSPISGHRSVSWYQQTPGQGLQFLFEYFSETQRNKGNFPGRFSGRQFSNSRSEMNVSTLELGDSALYLCASRRGSSGNTIYFGEGSWLTVV.